This T cell receptor (beta chain) came from a study of shared clonotypes between healthy human individuals. The table lists this clone with a count of one. What it recognizes is unknown. Donors, without exception, were Caucasian adults residing in Nashville, Tennessee. The CD4+ fraction was divided into a CD45RA+ naive subset and a CD45RA-negative memory subset. In germline, CDR1 is MGHRA, CDR2 YSYEKL. CDR3 size: 17 residues. The V and J ends lost 3 bases and 3 bases, in that order; junction bases with no gene match: 14. Study findings and constraints: Depth was large, yet rarefaction showed that sorted-subset sequencing was incomplete.

Only in-frame clones appear in the TCRdb table, and some are missing; sequencing was by immunoSEQ multiplex PCR. This table holds 2 million to 3 million clones, 90% to 95% found once. The receptor comes from a man aged 18 to 30 in good health. The sequenced sample consisted of naive CD4+ T cells sorted from blood. Subset indicated: CD45RA+ positively selected. The chain links TRBV4-1 to TRBJ2-7; 7 positions match TRBD1. CDR3 nucleotide sequence: TGCGCCAGCAGCCACCCGACAGGGATGAGGGGAGACTACGAGCAGTACTTC. Protein sequence: CASSHPTGMRGDYEQYF.